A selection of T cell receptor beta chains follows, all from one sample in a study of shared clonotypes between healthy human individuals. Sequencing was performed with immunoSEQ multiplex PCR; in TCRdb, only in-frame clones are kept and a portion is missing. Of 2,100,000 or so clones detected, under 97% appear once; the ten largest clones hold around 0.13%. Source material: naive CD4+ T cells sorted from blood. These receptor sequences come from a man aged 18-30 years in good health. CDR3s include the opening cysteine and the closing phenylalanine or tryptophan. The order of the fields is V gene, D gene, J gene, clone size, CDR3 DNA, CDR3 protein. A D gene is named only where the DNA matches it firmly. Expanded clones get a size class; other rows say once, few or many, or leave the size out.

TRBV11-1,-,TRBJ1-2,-,TGTGCCAGCAGCTTCGGGGAAGTGGGATATGGCTACACCTTC,CASSFGEVGYGYTF
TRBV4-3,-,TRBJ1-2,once,TGCGCCAGCAGCCAAGATTCGAGGGGGAACTATGGCTACACCTTC,CASSQDSRGNYGYTF
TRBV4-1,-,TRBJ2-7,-,TGCGCCAGCAACCAAATCTCCGAGCAGTACTTC,CASNQISEQYF
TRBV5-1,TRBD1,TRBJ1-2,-,TGCGCCAGCAGCTTGGCGGGACAGAATGGCTACACCTTC,CASSLAGQNGYTF
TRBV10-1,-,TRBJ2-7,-,TGCGCCAGCAGTGAGTCGGGCCTCTACGAGCAGTACTTC,CASSESGLYEQYF
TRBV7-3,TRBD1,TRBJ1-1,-,TGTGCCAGCAGCCGGGGACAGGGGGCGCGGGGCACTGAAGCTTTCTTT,CASSRGQGARGTEAFF
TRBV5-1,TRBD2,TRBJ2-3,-,TGCGCCAGCAGCACTAGCGGGACTAGCACAGATACGCAGTATTTT,CASSTSGTSTDTQYF
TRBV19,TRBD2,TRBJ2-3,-,TGTGCCAGTAGTGCCTGGACTAGCGGGGGTTCAGATACGCAGTATTTT,CASSAWTSGGSDTQYF
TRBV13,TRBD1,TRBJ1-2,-,TGTGCCAGCAGCAACCCGGGACAGGGGGCGGGTGGCTACACCTTC,CASSNPGQGAGGYTF
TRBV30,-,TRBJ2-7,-,TGTGCCTGGAGCCAGGCTTCCTACGAGCAGTACTTC,CAWSQASYEQYF
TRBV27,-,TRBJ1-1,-,TGTGCCAGCAGTACGATTGGCGGGTATGCTTTCTTT,CASSTIGGYAFF
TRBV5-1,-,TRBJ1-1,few,TGCGCCAGCAGCTTGGGGGCGGCCATGAACACTGAAGCTTTCTTT,CASSLGAAMNTEAFF
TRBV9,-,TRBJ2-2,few,TGTGCCAGCAGCGTAGGGGACACCGGGGAGCTGTTTTTT,CASSVGDTGELFF
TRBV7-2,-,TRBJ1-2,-,TGTGCCAGCAGCTCACAGGTTTTAGGCTACACCTTC,CASSSQVLGYTF
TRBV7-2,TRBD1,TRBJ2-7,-,TGTGCCAGCAGCTCCGGGACAGGGGGGATCGAGCAGTACTTC,CASSSGTGGIEQYF
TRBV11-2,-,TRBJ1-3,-,TGTGCCAGCAGCTTAGAGGGAGGCTCTGGAAACACCATATATTTT,CASSLEGGSGNTIYF
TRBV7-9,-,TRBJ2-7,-,TGTGCCAGCAGCTTAGGCCCGGGGGAGCCCTACGAGCAGTACTTC,CASSLGPGEPYEQYF
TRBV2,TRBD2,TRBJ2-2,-,TGTGCCAGCGTCTCGAGACTAGCGGGAACCGGGGAGCTGTTTTTT,CASVSRLAGTGELFF
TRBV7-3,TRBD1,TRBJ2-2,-,TGTGCCAGCAGGGGGACAGCTACGTACGGGGAGCTGTTTTTT,CASRGTATYGELFF
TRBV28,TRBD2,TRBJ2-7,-,TGTGCCAGCAGCGGTATATGGGTCGGGGGGATCTACGAGCAGTACTTC,CASSGIWVGGIYEQYF
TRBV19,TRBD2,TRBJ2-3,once,TGTGCCAGTACTCTAGCGGGAGGCACAGATACGCAGTATTTT,CASTLAGGTDTQYF
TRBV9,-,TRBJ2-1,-,TGTGCCAGCAGCGTAGTACAGAACAATGAGCAGTTCTTC,CASSVVQNNEQFF
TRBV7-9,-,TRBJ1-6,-,TGTGCCAGGTCGAGGGATTCACCCCTCCACTTT,CARSRDSPLHF
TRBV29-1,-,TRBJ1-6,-,TGCAGCGTAGGATCAGGGGTGGGCAATTCACCCCTCCACTTT,CSVGSGVGNSPLHF
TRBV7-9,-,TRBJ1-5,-,TGTGCCAGCAGCTTGGGTAATCAGCCCCAGCATTTT,CASSLGNQPQHF